The rows below give T cell receptor beta chains drawn from one sample of a study of neurological immune-mediated disorders. TCRdb ran MiXCR on the 5' RACE reads and lists one entry per CDR3 protein. The profile shows 120,000 or so distinct CDR3 sequences, roughly 3.2% of them singletons. Sequencing was carried out using PBMCs. The receptor source for this set is a woman aged 25 to 45 with multiple sclerosis. Both conserved end residues are part of each CDR3. A D gene is named only where the DNA matches it firmly. Clone size, where shown, is once, few, many, or a class for clones that have expanded.

j_gene: TRBJ1-6
v_gene: TRBV6-6
d_gene: TRBD1
abundance: many
CDR3aa: CASSYGTGGFSPLHF
CDR3nt: TGTGCCAGCAGTTACGGGACAGGGGGATTTTCACCCCTCCACTTT

j_gene: TRBJ1-3
v_gene: TRBV27
d_gene: NA
abundance: many
CDR3aa: CASRSAGNTIYF
CDR3nt: TGTGCCAGCAGGTCGGCTGGAAACACCATATATTTT

j_gene: TRBJ2-1
v_gene: TRBV7-2
d_gene: TRBD2
abundance: many
CDR3aa: CASSLAQLAGGVHEQFF
CDR3nt: TGTGCCAGCAGCTTAGCGCAGCTAGCGGGGGGCGTCCATGAGCAGTTCTTC

j_gene: TRBJ2-4
v_gene: TRBV3-1
d_gene: NA
abundance: many
CDR3aa: CASSHTGIKNIQYF
CDR3nt: TGTGCCAGCAGCCATACGGGCATCAAAAACATTCAGTACTTC

j_gene: TRBJ2-3
v_gene: TRBV3-1
d_gene: NA
abundance: many
CDR3aa: CASSQGPIVDTQYF
CDR3nt: TGTGCCAGCAGCCAAGGCCCGATAGTCGATACGCAGTATTTT

j_gene: TRBJ1-1
v_gene: TRBV5-1
d_gene: TRBD1
abundance: NA
CDR3aa: CASSSFGQGNAEAFF
CDR3nt: TGCGCCAGCAGCTCCTTCGGACAGGGTAATGCTGAAGCTTTCTTT

j_gene: TRBJ2-1
v_gene: TRBV6-2/TRBV6-3
d_gene: TRBD2
abundance: many
CDR3aa: CASSPRGGDTSSYNEQFF
CDR3nt: TGTGCCAGCAGTCCTAGGGGAGGGGATACTAGCTCCTACAATGAGCAGTTCTTC

j_gene: TRBJ1-3
v_gene: TRBV20-1
d_gene: NA
abundance: few
CDR3aa: CSALPTPSWGDTIYF
CDR3nt: TGCAGTGCCCTTCCAACCCCCTCTTGGGGTGACACCATATATTTT

j_gene: TRBJ1-5
v_gene: TRBV4-3
d_gene: NA
abundance: many
CDR3aa: CASSQEWGAPQPQHF
CDR3nt: TGCGCCAGCAGCCAAGAATGGGGGGCCCCACAGCCCCAGCATTTT

j_gene: TRBJ1-4
v_gene: TRBV7-2
d_gene: TRBD1
abundance: many
CDR3aa: CASSLGTVNEKLFF
CDR3nt: TGTGCCAGCAGCCTAGGGACAGTAAATGAAAAACTGTTTTTT

j_gene: TRBJ2-7
v_gene: TRBV7-9
d_gene: NA
abundance: many
CDR3aa: CASSFAGSEQYF
CDR3nt: TGTGCCAGCAGCTTCGCAGGGTCCGAGCAGTACTTC

j_gene: TRBJ2-5
v_gene: TRBV20-1
d_gene: TRBD2
abundance: many
CDR3aa: CSATGTSGATETQYF
CDR3nt: TGCAGTGCCACCGGGACTAGCGGGGCAACAGAGACCCAGTACTTC

j_gene: TRBJ2-1
v_gene: TRBV3-1
d_gene: NA
abundance: many
CDR3aa: CASSHHREGEQFF
CDR3nt: TGTGCCAGCAGCCACCACAGGGAGGGTGAGCAGTTCTTC

j_gene: TRBJ1-4
v_gene: TRBV20-1
d_gene: NA
abundance: many
CDR3aa: CSASSEGWNEKLFF
CDR3nt: TGCAGTGCTAGTTCGGAGGGATGGAATGAAAAACTGTTTTTT

j_gene: TRBJ2-1
v_gene: TRBV5-1
d_gene: NA
abundance: many
CDR3aa: CASSLWGLSYNEQFF
CDR3nt: TGCGCCAGCAGCTTGTGGGGCCTTAGCTACAATGAGCAGTTCTTC

j_gene: TRBJ1-1
v_gene: TRBV7-2
d_gene: NA
abundance: many
CDR3aa: CASSLGSGGVNTEAFF
CDR3nt: TGTGCCAGCAGCTTAGGGTCAGGAGGGGTGAACACTGAAGCTTTCTTT

j_gene: TRBJ2-1
v_gene: TRBV20-1
d_gene: NA
abundance: many
CDR3aa: CSASGRSNEQFF
CDR3nt: TGCAGTGCTAGTGGCAGGAGCAATGAGCAGTTCTTC

j_gene: TRBJ2-7
v_gene: TRBV6-2/TRBV6-3
d_gene: NA
abundance: many
CDR3aa: CASSLSGRTYEQYF
CDR3nt: TGTGCCAGCAGCCTCAGCGGCCGGACCTACGAGCAGTACTTC

j_gene: TRBJ2-1
v_gene: TRBV11-3
d_gene: NA
abundance: few
CDR3aa: CASSLERQGVSYNEQFF
CDR3nt: TGTGCCAGCAGCTTAGAACGGCAAGGGGTATCCTACAATGAGCAGTTCTTC

j_gene: TRBJ2-6
v_gene: TRBV5-1
d_gene: TRBD1
abundance: many
CDR3aa: CASSLEGQGISGANVLTF
CDR3nt: TGCGCCAGCAGCTTGGAAGGACAGGGAATCTCTGGGGCCAACGTCCTGACTTTC